A single sample is the source of the 27 T cell receptor beta chains below, sequenced in a study of long-term antiretroviral therapy in people with HIV. At survey level, the immunoSEQ assay was run in its v3.0 version. Clones were sequenced by immunoSEQ multiplex PCR, and TCRdb holds only the in-frame ones, with some missing. The sample comprises around 16,000 clones, under 85% of which are singletons, and about 14% rests with the top ten. Sequences were derived from unsorted PBMCs, sampled about 3.1 years after starting antiretroviral therapy. The receptors were sampled from a woman aged 40 to 50 with HIV.

The chain joins TRBV5-6 to TRBJ1-6; possibly TRBD1 for D (5 bases). Deletions cut 1 base from V and 7 bases from J, with 9 bases between. The CDR3 spans 14 residues. CDR1 is SGHDT, CDR2 YYEEEE, per germline. CDR3 DNA: TGTGCCAGCAGCTTGCTGGGGCTAAATTCACCCCTCCACTTT. This gives the protein CASSLLGLNSPLHF.

A few counts support this clone. V and J are TRBV11-2 and TRBJ2-2; D is perhaps TRBD1 or TRBD2 (5 bases each). V dropped 4 bases and J dropped 7 bases, with 13 bases sitting between them. CDR1 SGHAT and CDR2 FQNNGV come from the germline V gene. The CDR3 length is 14 residues. The CDR3 sequence: CASSWDGVYGELFF. In nucleotides, the CDR3 is TGTGCCAGCAGCTGGGACGGTGTATACGGGGAGCTGTTTTTT.

This clone was seen a single time. V usage is TRBV2 and J usage is TRBJ2-7; 10 bases are a match to TRBD1. CDR1 is SNHLY, CDR2 FYNNEI, per germline. J was trimmed by 8 bases and V by 2 bases; bases with no gene match: 9. The CDR3 spans 15 residues. The CDR3 nucleotides are TGTGCCAGCAGTGAAATTGACAGGGGGCGAAGCAAGCAGTACTTC. Translating it yields CASSEIDRGRSKQYF.

The chain joins TRBV18 to TRBJ1-1; TRBD1 is a possible D gene (6 bases). V lost 2 bases to trimming and J lost 7 bases, with 8 bases between them. This CDR3 has 12 residues. From germline, CDR1 is KGHSH and CDR2 LQKENI. CDR3 protein: CASSPGTFEAFF. The CDR3 DNA is TGTGCCAGCTCACCAGGGACATTTGAAGCTTTCTTT.

The chain couples TRBV18 to TRBJ1-2, with a tentative D call TRBD1 (5 bases). The CDR3 has 14 residues. With 1 base removed from V and 7 bases from J, the gap between germline ends came to 13 bases. Looked up from germline, CDR1 is KGHSH and CDR2 is LQKENI. The DNA of the CDR3 is TGTGCCAGCTCACCACAGGAATTTGGGACTGGCTACACCTTC. Its translation is CASSPQEFGTGYTF.

The V gene is TRBV5-1, the J gene TRBJ2-1; 7 bases map to TRBD1. Per the germline V gene, CDR1 is SGHRS and CDR2 is YFSETQ. The CDR3 covers 14 residues. Trimming at V came to 4 bases and at J to 5 bases, leaving 6 bases not matched to a gene. The CDR3 DNA is TGCGCCAGCAGCCCCGGACAGGAGGACAATGAGCAGTTCTTC. As protein: CASSPGQEDNEQFF.

The chain couples TRBV7-9 to TRBJ2-7; the match to TRBD1 covers 9 bases. Trimming at V came to 5 bases and at J to 4 bases, leaving 12 bases not matched to a gene. The CDR3 consists of 16 residues. The V gene's germline CDR1 is SEHNR and CDR2 FQNEAQ (reference sequence). In DNA, the CDR3 is TGTGCCAGCAGCCCGACAGCCGGGACAGGGAGTTACGAGCAGTACTTC. It specifies CASSPTAGTGSYEQYF.

This chain connects TRBV6-1 to TRBJ1-1; possibly TRBD1 for D (6 bases). The CDR3 is 13 amino acids. Germline lookup yields CDR1 MNHNS and CDR2 SASEGT. Trimming cost V 3 bases and J 3 bases, with 8 bases left between them. DNA of the CDR3: TGTGCCAGCAGTGAGCAGGGGTACACTGAAGCTTTCTTT. Translation: CASSEQGYTEAFF.

This clone was seen once. This rearrangement joins TRBV7-9 to TRBJ2-3; TRBD1 might be the D (7 bases). The V end was cut by 5 bases, the J end by 0 bases, with 15 bases between. CDR3 length: 16 residues. Germline CDR1 SEHNR, CDR2 FQNEAQ (reference sequence). Here the CDR3 reads CASSGGGRTSTDTQYF. As DNA, the CDR3 is TGTGCCAGCAGCGGAGGGGGCAGAACTAGCACAGATACGCAGTATTTT.

The gene calls are TRBV7-9 and TRBJ1-1, with D hard to call. The CDR3 spans 13 residues. Germline V gene sequence: CDR1 SEHNR, CDR2 FQNEAQ (reference sequence). The V gene lost 3 bases and the J gene lost 1 base, with 6 bases spanning the gap. The CDR3 loop is CASSFGENTEAFF. The CDR3, as DNA: TGTGCCAGCAGCTTTGGGGAGAACACTGAAGCTTTCTTT.

In this sample, this clone turned up a few times. The chain joins TRBV6-4 to TRBJ2-7; 9 bases map to TRBD2. CDR1 and CDR2 (germline): MRHNA, SNTAGT. This CDR3 has 16 residues. The junction had 18 bases not matched to a gene; V was cut back by 6 bases and J by 9 bases. Here the CDR3 DNA reads TGTGCCAGCAGCGACCGCAGACTAGCGGAGTTATATGGGCAGTACTTC. Translating gives CASSDRRLAELYGQYF.

The chain employs TRBV9 and TRBJ1-1, with TRBD1 matching 9 bases. The CDR3 contains 15 residues. V lost 3 bases and J lost 3; bases outside the gene matches: 6. Germline V gene sequence: CDR1 SGDLS, CDR2 YYNGEE. The CDR3 sequence: CASSEQGAVDTEAFF. The CDR3 coding sequence is TGTGCCAGCAGCGAACAGGGGGCGGTAGACACTGAAGCTTTCTTT.

This chain joins TRBV6-5 and TRBJ2-1; the match to TRBD2 covers 13 bases. V trimming: 6 bases; J trimming: 8 bases; junction bases outside the gene matches: 7. This CDR3 has 15 amino acids. The germline V gene has CDR1 MNHEY and CDR2 SVGAGI. The CDR3 loop is CASRVTSGGVHEQFF. The CDR3 nucleotides are TGTGCCAGCAGAGTAACTAGCGGGGGGGTCCATGAGCAGTTCTTC.

J is TRBJ1-5 and V is TRBV5-4; D is unclear. The CDR3 covers 14 residues. CDR1 is SGHNT and CDR2 is YYREEE in the germline V gene (reference sequence). V was cut by 0 bases and J by 7 bases, with 11 bases left in between. The CDR3 coding sequence is TGTGCCAGCAGCTTGGAGCCAGGCGAGCAGCCCCAGCATTTT. Encoded protein: CASSLEPGEQPQHF.

The chain uses TRBV18 and TRBJ1-3; D not certain. From germline, CDR1 is KGHSH and CDR2 LQKENI. The CDR3 contains 15 residues. V was trimmed by 4 bases and J by 2 bases, leaving 12 bases between them. The CDR3 loop reads CASSREDVTGNTIYF. CDR3 coding DNA: TGTGCCAGCTCACGAGAGGACGTCACTGGAAACACCATATATTTT.

The gene calls are TRBV25-1 and TRBJ2-2; 7 bases agree with TRBD2. Losses at the gene ends were 3 bases for V and 7 bases for J; bases not matched to a gene: 2. Germline CDR1 reads MGHDK; CDR2 reads SYGVNS. This CDR3 spans 13 amino acids. CDR3 bases: TGTGCCAGCAGTGATTGGGGGGGCGGGGAGCTGTTTTTT. This gives the protein CASSDWGGGELFF.

This clone was observed once. The V and J genes are TRBV6-5 and TRBJ2-7; TRBD2 aligns across 7 bases. The CDR3 runs to 13 residues. CDR1 is MNHEY, CDR2 SVGAGI, per germline. The V segment lost 11 bases and the J segment 0 bases; nucleotides outside the gene matches: 7. The CDR3 region is CAVKRGHSYEQYF. DNA for the CDR3: TGTGCCGTAAAGCGGGGCCACTCCTACGAGCAGTACTTC.

In this sample, this clone is medium-sized. The rearrangement uses TRBV7-2 and TRBJ2-3, with TRBD2 identical over 8 bases. The CDR3 contains 15 residues. Germline values: CDR1 SGHTA, CDR2 FQGNSA. With V trimmed by 3 bases and J by 1 base, 3 bases remained unmatched. The CDR3 nucleotides are TGTGCCAGCAGCTTCGATAGCGGGGGCACAGATACGCAGTATTTT. Protein: CASSFDSGGTDTQYF.

The rearrangement links TRBV7-8 to TRBJ2-3; TRBD2 aligns across 8 bases. The V segment lost 5 bases and the J segment 6 bases; nucleotides outside the gene matches: 13. This CDR3 comprises 16 residues. The germline V gene has CDR1 SGHVS and CDR2 FQNEAQ. This chain's CDR3 is CASSTRGGRAADTQYF. In DNA, the CDR3 is TGTGCCAGCAGCACACGGGGGGGCCGGGCAGCGGATACGCAGTATTTT.

This clone was observed once. The chain is built from TRBV6-6 and TRBJ1-1, with 7 bases that match TRBD1. Germline CDR1 reads MNHNY; CDR2 reads SVGAGI (reference sequence). The CDR3 sequence is 14 residues long. J lost 12 bases, V lost 0 bases, and 10 bases had no gene match. The chain's CDR3 is CASSYSTQGEKTFF. The CDR3 nucleotides are TGTGCCAGCAGTTACTCCACTCAGGGGGAGAAGACTTTCTTT.

The chain uses TRBV5-4 and TRBJ1-2, with D unresolved. Trimming removed 5 bases at V and 1 base at J, with 9 bases between. The CDR3 has 13 residues. Germline V gene sequence: CDR1 SGHNT, CDR2 YYREEE (reference sequence). The CDR3 DNA sequence: TGTGCCAGCAGACGGCATGATAACTATGGCTACACCTTC. It codes for CASRRHDNYGYTF. The full variable domain, completed using reference TRBV5-4 and TRBJ1-2, is ETGVTQSPTHLIKTRGQQVTLRCSSQSGHNTVSWYQQALGQGPQFIFQYYREEENGRGNFPPRFSGLQFPNYSSELNVNALELDDSALYLCASRRHDNYGYTFGSGTRLTVV.

In this sample, this clone turned up once. This chain connects TRBV5-5 to TRBJ1-4; no reliable D call. Deletions cut 2 bases from V and 2 bases from J, with 13 bases between. The CDR3 spans 16 residues. The V gene's germline CDR1 is SGHKS and CDR2 YYEKEE (reference sequence). CDR3 sequence reads: CASSFLASGTNEKLFF. The CDR3, as DNA: TGTGCCAGCAGCTTCTTGGCTTCGGGGACTAATGAAAAACTGTTTTTT.

V and J are TRBV10-3 and TRBJ1-1, with TRBD1 identical over 11 bases. Per the germline V gene, CDR1 is ENHRY and CDR2 is SYGVKD. The CDR3 contains 17 residues. With 2 bases clipped from V and 8 bases from J, the junction kept 13 bases outside the gene matches. CDR3 coding DNA: TGTGCCATCAGTGAGGGACAGGGGGCTTCAGGGGGGGACGAAGCTTTCTTT. Translated, it gives CAISEGQGASGGDEAFF.

This clone has more than one count but fewer than ten. V usage is TRBV9 and J usage is TRBJ2-3, with D uncertain. In germline, CDR1 is SGDLS, CDR2 YYNGEE. Trimming took 0 bases from V and 2 from J, leaving 7 bases between them. CDR3 size: 14 residues. The CDR3 here is CASSVASYTDTQYF. The CDR3 nucleotides are TGTGCCAGCAGCGTAGCCTCCTACACAGATACGCAGTATTTT.

This clone came up a few times. This chain uses TRBV6-6 with TRBJ1-1; the D is unclear. V was clipped by 8 bases and J by 14 bases, with 18 bases between them. Germline V gene lookup returns CDR1 MNHNY and CDR2 SVGAGI (reference sequence). The CDR3 has 11 amino acids. This CDR3 reads CASGTEASRFF. CDR3 DNA sequence: TGTGCCAGCGGAACCGAGGCCTCTCGGTTCTTT.

In this sample, this clone turned up once. The chain employs TRBV30 and TRBJ2-3; TRBD2 matches at 11 bases. V lost 0 bases and J lost 14; bases outside the gene matches: 7. Germline V gene sequence: CDR1 GTSNPN, CDR2 SVGIG (reference sequence). The CDR3 is made up of 13 amino acids. In DNA, the CDR3 is TGTGCCTGGAGTGTTAGCGGGGGGGCCGGGTGGTATTTT. It encodes CAWSVSGGAGWYF.

This chain links TRBV5-1 with TRBJ1-4; 9 bases fit TRBD1. Trimming took 1 base from V and 7 from J; bases not matched to a gene: 8. The CDR3 is 16 amino acids. Germline CDR1 and CDR2: SGHRS and YFSETQ. CDR3 nucleotide sequence: TGCGCCAGCAGCTTGTCCACAGGGGGCGCGGGTGAAAAACTGTTTTTT. It yields the protein CASSLSTGGAGEKLFF.